The sequence of this T cell receptor beta chain was determined in a study of siplizumab effects on memory and regulatory T cells. Overall study findings and caveats: Siplizumab produced a significant reduction in alloreactive sequences that were traceable to unstimulated CD4+ memory cells.

Comment on this clone: Its antigen remains unidentified.

Germline CDR1 and CDR2: LNHNV and YYDKDF (reference sequence). The CDR3 sequence is 11 residues long. With 8 bases removed from V and 1 base from J, the gap between germline ends came to 5 bases. Profiling relied on immunoSEQ multiplex PCR, and the TCRdb table lists in-frame clones only, not all of them. The sample lists approximately 90,000 clones, about 94% seen once, with less than 0.4% in the top ten. This sequence joins TRBV15 and TRBJ2-5; D tentatively fits TRBD1 or TRBD2 (5 bases each). The clonotype was recovered from a human donor in good health. Sequenced: non-Treg CD4+ T cells sorted from blood. The CDR3 here is CATGGQETQYF. The CDR3 DNA is TGTGCCACCGGGGGCCAAGAGACCCAGTACTTC. Looking up the rest from reference TRBV15 and TRBJ2-5 gives the full variable domain: DAMVIQNPRYQVTQFGKPVTLSCSQTLNHNVMYWYQQKSSQAPKLLFHYYDKDFNNEADTPDNFQSRRPNTSFCFLDIRSPGLGDTAMYLCATGGQETQYFGPGTRLLVL.